The 27 T cell receptor beta chains below were found in one sample sequenced in a study of spatial heterogeneity in lung cancer. TCRdb redid the calling of the 5' RACE reads with MiXCR, one entry per CDR3 protein. The table lists some 41,000 distinct CDR3 sequences, roughly 7% of them singletons. Time point indicated: sample taken at primary tumor resection. Unsorted whole RNA of tumor, nontumor lung or frozen PBMC was sequenced. Here the sequenced sample was PBMCs, taken at surgery. The source of these receptors is a female donor with early-stage non-small cell lung cancer.

This clonotype was detected ten times or more. The rearrangement joins TRBV18 to TRBJ1-5; no firm D call. The CDR3 runs to 18 residues. Per the germline V gene, CDR1 is KGHSH and CDR2 is LQKENI. Trimming shortened V by 3 bases and J by 4 bases, and 22 bases separated the two germline ends. CDR3 in amino acids: CASSPGGANTAPNQPQHF. The CDR3 DNA is TGTGCCAGCTCACCCGGCGGAGCCAATACAGCTCCGAATCAGCCCCAGCATTTT.

V and J are TRBV2 and TRBJ1-4; TRBD1 agrees at 9 bases. Germline assignment: CDR1 SNHLY and CDR2 FYNNEI. The CDR3 contains 14 residues. Trimming removed 5 bases from V and 8 bases from J; junction bases left unmatched: 6. The CDR3 is CASSLPGQGEKLFF. Written as DNA, the CDR3 is TGTGCCAGCAGTCTACCGGGACAGGGAGAAAAACTGTTTTTT.

The chain recombines TRBV19 with TRBJ1-2; a weak D match, TRBD1 (5 bases). The CDR3 is made up of 13 amino acids. V was cut by 10 bases and J by 7 bases, with 19 bases left in between. CDR1 LNHDA and CDR2 SQIVND come from the germline V gene (reference sequence). The CDR3 coding sequence is TGTGCCACTAAGAATGAGGGGACGAGTGGCTACACCTTC. Translating gives CATKNEGTSGYTF.

Ten or more counts support this clonotype. One junction end disagrees with the germline gene, perhaps due to a read error. The gene calls are TRBV7-2 and TRBJ2-7; TRBD1 matches at 9 bases. The CDR3 loop spans 13 amino acids. CDR1 is SGHTA and CDR2 is FQGNSA in the germline V gene. As DNA, the CDR3 is TGTGCCAGCAGCCTACGGCTTGGGGACAGGGTGAACTTC. Its translation: CASSLRLGDRVNF.

This clonotype was counted many times. The chain has TRBV12-3 or TRBV12-4 and TRBJ1-1; TRBD1 agrees at 7 bases. The CDR3 spans 11 residues. Trimming cost V 5 bases and J 7 bases; bases outside gene matches: 1. The CDR3 sequence: CASSRDSEAFF. In DNA, the CDR3 is TGTGCCAGCAGTAGGGACAGTGAAGCTTTCTTT.

Ten or more counts support this clonotype. CDR3 DNA sequence: TGTGCCAGCAGAAAGTCACAGGGGACTGAAGCTTTCTTT. Residues: CASRKSQGTEAFF. The chain is built from TRBV27 and TRBJ1-1; 7 nucleotides agree with TRBD1. In germline, CDR1 is MNHEY, CDR2 SMNVEV (reference sequence). The length of the CDR3 is 13 residues. After removal of 6 bases from V and 5 bases from J, the junction contained 6 bases not matched to a gene.

This clonotype was seen many times. The gene calls are TRBV5-6 and TRBJ2-6; D is perhaps TRBD2 (5 bases). CDR3 length: 14 amino acids. The germline CDR1 and CDR2 sequences are SGHDT and YYEEEE. The V and J ends lost 4 bases and 1 base respectively, with 6 bases between them. As DNA, the CDR3 is TGTGCCAGCAGCGAGGGTTCTGGGGCCAACGTCCTGACTTTC. Amino acid sequence: CASSEGSGANVLTF.

This clonotype has ten or more counts. The J gene is TRBJ2-5, the V gene TRBV29-1; D not resolved. Germline CDR1 and CDR2: SQVTM and ANQGSEA. This CDR3 spans 13 amino acids. Trimming took 3 bases from V and 2 from J, leaving 10 bases between them. The DNA for the CDR3 is TGCAGCGTTGATGGCCCCACTCAAGAGACCCAGTACTTC. It translates to CSVDGPTQETQYF.

This clonotype came up many times. The rearrangement uses TRBV6-6 and TRBJ1-2; no reliable D call. V was trimmed by 5 bases and J by 7 bases, leaving 11 bases between them. Looked up from germline, CDR1 is MNHNY and CDR2 is SVGAGI (reference sequence). The CDR3 length is 12 residues. This chain's CDR3 is CASSQRTGGYTF. In DNA, the CDR3 is TGTGCCAGCAGTCAGAGAACTGGTGGCTACACCTTC.

In its sample, this clonotype was seen many times. CDR3: CASSLQGAAYNEQFF. In DNA, the CDR3 is TGTGCCAGCAGTTTACAGGGGGCGGCCTACAATGAGCAGTTCTTC. The V call is TRBV6-4, the J call TRBJ2-1; the match to TRBD1 covers 9 bases. Germline V lookup: CDR1 MRHNA, CDR2 SNTAGT. This CDR3 region has 15 residues. Germline trimming cut 5 bases from V and 2 bases from J; bases unmatched to any gene: 4.

In its sample, this clonotype was seen many times. This chain joins TRBV27 and TRBJ1-1, with D hard to call. Germline lookup yields CDR1 MNHEY and CDR2 SMNVEV (reference sequence). Trimming stripped 5 bases from V and 3 bases from J, with 19 bases between. The length of the CDR3 is 16 residues. CDR3 sequence: CASSQGLKSVHTEAFF. The CDR3 DNA sequence: TGTGCCAGCAGTCAAGGACTCAAGTCGGTGCACACTGAAGCTTTCTTT.

This clonotype was seen at least ten times. This chain connects TRBV2 to TRBJ1-2; D is undetermined. This CDR3 contains 15 residues. Trimming removed 2 bases from V and 0 bases from J, with 10 bases in between. Germline V gene lookup returns CDR1 SNHLY and CDR2 FYNNEI. CDR3: CASSETGRTNYGYTF. Here the CDR3 DNA reads TGTGCCAGCAGTGAAACCGGGCGAACTAACTATGGCTACACCTTC.

This clonotype was counted at least ten times. This rearrangement joins TRBV27 to TRBJ1-2; possibly TRBD1 for D (5 bases). Per germline, CDR1 MNHEY and CDR2 SMNVEV (reference sequence). The CDR3 is 13 amino acids. V gave up 3 bases and J gave up 5 bases, with 10 bases separating them. CDR3: CASSFGAAYGYTF. CDR3 sequence (DNA): TGTGCCAGCAGTTTTGGGGCAGCTTATGGCTACACCTTC.

This clonotype has only a few counts. This chain links TRBV5-1 with TRBJ2-1; 8 nucleotides agree with TRBD2. This CDR3 region has 16 residues. V gave up 0 bases and J gave up 0 bases; unmatched junction bases: 2. From germline, CDR1 is SGHRS and CDR2 YFSETQ. The chain's CDR3 is CASSLASGSSYNEQFF. The CDR3 DNA sequence: TGCGCCAGCAGCTTGGCCAGCGGGAGCTCCTACAATGAGCAGTTCTTC.

This clonotype was counted a few times. The gene calls are TRBV20-1 and TRBJ2-7; 7 positions agree with TRBD1. With 1 base clipped from V and 4 bases from J, the junction kept 10 bases outside the gene matches. CDR1 and CDR2 from the germline V gene are DFQATT and SNEGSKA (reference sequence). This CDR3 contains 15 residues. CDR3 bases: TGCAGTGCTAGAGGCCCACAGGGGAGATTGTACGAGCAGTACTTC. It encodes CSARGPQGRLYEQYF.

This clonotype is termed medium-sized (0.01 to 0.1%). The V call is TRBV7-9, the J call TRBJ2-7; D is unresolved. CDR3 length: 16 residues. V dropped 1 base and J dropped 2 bases, with 15 bases sitting between them. CDR1 is SEHNR, CDR2 FQNEAQ, per germline (reference sequence). As DNA, the CDR3 is TGTGCCAGCAGCTTAGAAGGGTCCTCTCGCCCCTACGAGCAGTACTTC. Translating gives CASSLEGSSRPYEQYF.

This clonotype came up many times. The chain recombines TRBV18 with TRBJ2-1; D not resolved. Germline-derived CDR1 and CDR2 are KGHSH and LQKENI. The CDR3 has 14 amino acids. Trimming shortened V by 0 bases and J by 8 bases, and 11 bases separated the two germline ends. As DNA, the CDR3 is TGTGCCAGCTCACCACCGCCAGTAAAGGATGAGCAGTTCTTC. Encoded protein: CASSPPPVKDEQFF.

This clonotype was seen at least ten times. The chain recombines TRBV20-1 with TRBJ2-7, with D hard to call. Trimming took off 6 bases at V and 4 bases at J, with 22 bases between the two ends. The CDR3 is 15 residues long. Germline assignment: CDR1 DFQATT and CDR2 SNEGSKA (reference sequence). CDR3: CSAGAMGSSLYEQYF. CDR3 in DNA: TGCAGTGCCGGCGCCATGGGCAGCTCTTTGTACGAGCAGTACTTC.

This clonotype was counted at least ten times. CDR3 bases: TGTGCCAGCAGTGAAGGTTCCAATAGCGGGGGGACCCAGTACTTC. This sequence encodes CASSEGSNSGGTQYF. V usage is TRBV2 and J usage is TRBJ2-5; 9 bases map to TRBD2. Germline V gives CDR1 SNHLY, CDR2 FYNNEI. The trim removed 1 base at V and 7 bases at J, leaving 7 bases unmatched. This CDR3 contains 15 residues. The full variable domain, rest sourced from reference TRBV2 and TRBJ2-5, is EPEVTQTPSHQVTQMGQEVILRCVPISNHLYFYWYRQILGQKVEFLVSFYNNEISEKSEIFDDQFSVERPDGSNFTLKIRSTKLEDSAMYFCASSEGSNSGGTQYFGPGTRLLVL.

This clonotype was seen more than once but under ten times. The chain uses TRBV12-3 or TRBV12-4 and TRBJ2-5, with D perhaps TRBD2 (6 bases). The CDR3 runs 15 residues. The V end was cut by 7 bases, the J end by 0 bases, with 15 bases between. The CDR3 loop reads CASTGTRDYQETQYF. The CDR3 DNA sequence: TGTGCCAGCACTGGAACCCGGGACTACCAAGAGACCCAGTACTTC.

This clonotype was observed many times. Here the CDR3 DNA reads TGTGCCAGCAGTGCCGGGACAGGCGTCAACCGGAATGGCTACACCTTC. Protein product: CASSAGTGVNRNGYTF. V is TRBV12-3 or TRBV12-4 and J is TRBJ1-2; TRBD1 matches 8 bases. V dropped 5 bases and J dropped 6; count of bases not matched to a gene: 14. The CDR3 runs to 16 residues.

This chain joins TRBV20-1 and TRBJ1-5; 8 bases are shared with TRBD1. In germline, CDR1 is DFQATT, CDR2 SNEGSKA (reference sequence). V lost 3 bases to trimming and J lost 5 bases; unmatched junction nucleotides: 6. There are 14 residues in the CDR3. The DNA of the CDR3 is TGCAGTGCTAGTTCAGGGGGCGAGGATCAGCCCCAGCATTTT. Protein: CSASSGGEDQPQHF.

This clonotype turned up a few times. The chain uses TRBV30 and TRBJ1-3; D is uncertain. The CDR3 totals 14 residues. Germline CDR1 and CDR2: GTSNPN and SVGIG (reference sequence). The ends were cut back, 1 base at V and 2 bases at J, with 9 bases in the middle. CDR3 sequence: CAWSEANAGNTIYF. In nucleotides, the CDR3 is TGTGCCTGGAGTGAGGCCAATGCTGGAAACACCATATATTTT.

This clonotype has more than one count but fewer than ten. V gene TRBV7-9 combines with J gene TRBJ1-1; D gene unclear. V was clipped by 3 bases and J by 5 bases, with 16 bases between them. Germline V CDR1 and CDR2: SEHNR, FQNEAQ (reference sequence). This CDR3 is built from 15 residues. The CDR3 loop reads CASSLWAGEFTEAFF. Written as DNA, the CDR3 is TGTGCCAGCAGCTTGTGGGCCGGGGAATTTACTGAAGCTTTCTTT.

This clonotype has ten or more counts. V is TRBV14 and J is TRBJ1-4; D unclear. Germline CDR1 reads SGHDN; CDR2 reads FVKESK. The CDR3 is 12 amino acids. Trimming took off 3 bases at V and 8 bases at J, with 7 bases between the two ends. CDR3 sequence: CASSQGLEKLFF. CDR3 sequence (DNA): TGTGCCAGCAGCCAGGGCCTAGAAAAACTGTTTTTT.

This chain links TRBV7-2 with TRBJ2-7; D gene uncertain. Trimming removed 1 base at V and 2 bases at J, with 12 bases between. CDR3 length: 15 amino acids. Germline CDR1 SGHTA, CDR2 FQGNSA. The CDR3 sequence: CASSLGVDRTYEQYF. CDR3 DNA: TGTGCCAGCAGCTTAGGGGTCGATCGGACCTACGAGCAGTACTTC.

This clonotype was counted a few times. The CDR3 DNA sequence: TGTGCCAGCAGCCGCCTGGTTCCCACTGAAGCTTTCTTT. Residues: CASSRLVPTEAFF. The chain recombines TRBV5-8 with TRBJ1-1, with unresolved D. Trimming shortened V by 4 bases and J by 4 bases, and 11 bases separated the two germline ends. Germline lookup yields CDR1 SGHTS and CDR2 YDEGEE. CDR3 length: 13 residues.